Each of the 14 T cell receptor beta chains below was sequenced from the same sample in a study of T cell responses to AZD1222 COVID-19 vaccine. Profiled with immunoSEQ multiplex PCR; TCRdb holds only in-frame clones, not every one. The sample has roughly 97,000 clones, over 75% seen once; the top ten hold less than 9.5%. The sample here was peripheral blood, taken on day 0 of AZD1222 vaccination. Every receptor here comes from an adult in good health.

CDR3 bases: TGCAGCGTTGAAGCTGGGTACGAGCAGTACTTC. Its translation is CSVEAGYEQYF. This rearrangement joins TRBV29-1 to TRBJ2-7; no definite D call. Between the trimmed V and J ends, which lost 1 base and 4 bases, there was a span of 5 bases. CDR1 is SQVTM and CDR2 is ANQGSEA in the germline V gene. The CDR3 extends over 11 amino acids.

The chain joins TRBV12-3 or TRBV12-4 to TRBJ2-7, with 7 nucleotides matching TRBD1. Unmatched junction bases numbered 4, after V lost 6 bases and J lost 2 bases. This CDR3 is built from 13 residues. CDR3 coding DNA: TGTGCCAGCAGCTGGGACAGAACCTACGAGCAGTACTTC. It yields the protein CASSWDRTYEQYF.

The J gene is TRBJ1-1, the V gene TRBV27; tentatively, D is TRBD1 (6 bases). CDR3 length: 16 residues. V was cut by 5 bases and J by 1 base, with 17 bases left in between. Germline CDR1 is MNHEY and CDR2 is SMNVEV (reference sequence). The DNA of the CDR3 is TGTGCCAGCAGTCTACAGGGATTCGGCGGGAACACTGAAGCTTTCTTT. It is translated as CASSLQGFGGNTEAFF.

The CDR3 here is CASSYGYTIYF. The CDR3, as DNA: TGTGCCAGCAGTTACGGCTACACCATATATTTT. The V call is TRBV6-2 or TRBV6-3, the J call TRBJ1-3; D is unclear. The ends were cut back, 2 bases at V and 8 bases at J, with 4 bases in the middle. Germline CDR1 reads MNHEY; CDR2 reads SVGEGT. The CDR3 length is 11 residues.

The chain couples TRBV7-9 to TRBJ2-3; no clear D. From germline, CDR1 is SEHNR and CDR2 FQNEAQ (reference sequence). The CDR3 spans 13 residues. V dropped 5 bases and J dropped 5 bases, with 11 bases sitting between them. This CDR3 reads CASSLTTIDTQYF. For the CDR3, the DNA is TGTGCCAGCAGCCTAACTACCATAGATACGCAGTATTTT.

The J gene is TRBJ2-3, the V gene TRBV6-2 or TRBV6-3; D unresolved. With 5 bases removed from V and 4 bases from J, the gap between germline ends came to 19 bases. The CDR3 consists of 16 residues. Germline CDR1 is MNHEY and CDR2 is SVGEGT. The CDR3 sequence: CASSHTPDPKADTQYF. The CDR3 DNA sequence: TGTGCCAGCAGTCACACCCCTGACCCAAAGGCAGATACGCAGTATTTT.

V is TRBV27 and J is TRBJ1-6; D is unresolved. There are 12 residues in the CDR3. The germline V and J ends were trimmed by 4 bases and 10 bases, with 8 bases remaining between them. Germline-derived CDR1 and CDR2 are MNHEY and SMNVEV (reference sequence). The CDR3 loop is CASSSNTSPLHF. Here the CDR3 DNA reads TGTGCCAGCAGTTCCAACACCTCACCCCTCCACTTT.

The rearrangement links TRBV7-9 to TRBJ2-7; TRBD1 is a possible D gene (6 bases). CDR3 length equals 12 residues. Germline assignment: CDR1 SEHNR and CDR2 FQNEAQ (reference sequence). The V end lost 9 bases, the J end lost 7 bases, and 16 bases lay between the germline ends. CDR3 amino acids: CARPRGDGEQYF. CDR3 nucleotides: TGTGCCAGGCCCAGGGGCGATGGGGAGCAGTACTTC.

The chain joins TRBV4-1 to TRBJ1-5; TRBD1 agrees at 9 bases. Per germline, CDR1 MGHRA and CDR2 YSYEKL. This CDR3 comprises 17 residues. After removal of 2 bases from V and 3 bases from J, the junction contained 8 bases not matched to a gene. The CDR3, as DNA: TGCGCCAGCAGCCAACGTACAGGGGGCCGGGTCAATCAGCCCCAGCATTTT. Amino acid sequence: CASSQRTGGRVNQPQHF.

The genes are TRBV13 and TRBJ1-2; a possible D gene is TRBD1 (6 bases). Between the trimmed V and J ends, which lost 0 bases and 3 bases, there was a span of 14 bases. The CDR3 runs 16 residues. Looked up from germline, CDR1 is PRHDT and CDR2 is FYEKMQ (reference sequence). The CDR3 coding sequence is TGTGCCAGCAGCTTAGGGGGATACAGGGTCGACTATGGCTACACCTTC. Its protein product is CASSLGGYRVDYGYTF. The full variable domain, in which reference TRBV13 and TRBJ1-2 provide the parts outside the CDR3, is AAGVIQSPRHLIKEKRETATLKCYPIPRHDTVYWYQQGPGQDPQFLISFYEKMQSDKGSIPDRFSAQQFSDYHSELNMSSLELGDSALYFCASSLGGYRVDYGYTFGSGTRLTVV.

This clone showed up just once. The chain uses TRBV4-1 and TRBJ2-1, with TRBD1 as a possible D gene (5 bases). The CDR3 totals 16 residues. V dropped 2 bases and J dropped 6 bases, with 17 bases sitting between them. Germline V gene lookup returns CDR1 MGHRA and CDR2 YSYEKL. The chain's CDR3 is CASSQSTGNLFNEQFF. CDR3 nucleotide sequence: TGCGCCAGCAGCCAATCTACAGGCAACCTCTTCAATGAGCAGTTCTTC.

V and J are TRBV27 and TRBJ1-3; D is unclear. This CDR3 comprises 13 residues. Looked up from germline, CDR1 is MNHEY and CDR2 is SMNVEV (reference sequence). V was cut by 2 bases and J by 4 bases, with 6 bases left in between. This chain's CDR3 is CASSLREGNTIYF. In DNA, the CDR3 is TGTGCCAGCAGTTTAAGAGAGGGAAACACCATATATTTT.

This rearrangement joins TRBV29-1 to TRBJ1-1, with D possibly TRBD1 on 5 matching bases. The CDR3 runs to 13 residues. Trimming cost V 7 bases and J 1 base, with 13 bases left between them. CDR1 is SQVTM, CDR2 ANQGSEA, per germline. The CDR3 DNA sequence: TGCAGCGCCCAAGACAGCCCGAACACTGAAGCTTTCTTT. Protein: CSAQDSPNTEAFF.

This clone was recorded only once. V is TRBV15 and J is TRBJ2-7; TRBD2 agrees at 8 bases. V was clipped by 5 bases and J by 3 bases; unmatched bases: 3. CDR3 size: 13 residues. CDR1 is LNHNV and CDR2 is YYDKDF in the germline V gene (reference sequence). The CDR3 here is CATSVAGNYEQYF. CDR3 DNA sequence: TGTGCCACCAGCGTAGCGGGGAACTACGAGCAGTACTTC.